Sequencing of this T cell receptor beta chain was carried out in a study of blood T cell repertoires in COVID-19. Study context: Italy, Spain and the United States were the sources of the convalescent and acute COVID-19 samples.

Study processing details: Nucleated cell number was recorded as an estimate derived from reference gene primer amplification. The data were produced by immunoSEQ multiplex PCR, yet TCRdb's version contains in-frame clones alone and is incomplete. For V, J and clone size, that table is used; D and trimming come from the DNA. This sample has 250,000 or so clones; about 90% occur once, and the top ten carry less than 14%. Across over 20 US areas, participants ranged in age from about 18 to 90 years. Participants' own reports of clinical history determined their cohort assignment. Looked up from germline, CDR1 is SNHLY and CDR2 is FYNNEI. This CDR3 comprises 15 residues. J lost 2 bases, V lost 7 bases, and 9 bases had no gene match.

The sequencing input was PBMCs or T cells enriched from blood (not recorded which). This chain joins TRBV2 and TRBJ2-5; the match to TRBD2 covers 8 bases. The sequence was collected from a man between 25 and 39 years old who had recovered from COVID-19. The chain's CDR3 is CASTRAGGVQETQYF. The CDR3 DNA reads TGTGCCAGCACTAGGGCGGGGGGCGTACAAGAGACCCAGTACTTC.